Below are 10 T cell receptor beta chains sequenced from a single sample in a study of lymphopenia after photon versus proton radiotherapy (dated by TCRdb to between 2019 and 2020). The library was prepared using the immunoSEQ multiplex PCR assay. Held by TCRdb, this immuneACCESS table contains in-frame sequences only and omits some clones. Under half of the omission traces to an unresolved V gene where checked; the cause of the rest is unknown. Counted in this sample were some 70,000 clones; more than 75% of them appeared once. Less than 14% of the sample lies in the top ten. The starting material was peripheral blood, obtained from a patient treated with proton-based radiotherapy. The receptor set was obtained from an elderly man with esophageal cancer.

The chain uses TRBV11-3 and TRBJ1-1; the match to TRBD1 covers 7 bases. V trimming: 6 bases; J trimming: 1 base; junction bases outside the gene matches: 11. The CDR3 is made up of 16 amino acids. CDR1 and CDR2 from the germline V gene are SGHNT and YENEEA. CDR3 amino acids: CASRRSLGQPNTEAFF. The CDR3, as DNA: TGTGCCAGCAGACGAAGTTTGGGACAGCCGAACACTGAAGCTTTCTTT.

The chain carries TRBV11-2 and TRBJ1-4, with TRBD1 matching over 7 bases. This CDR3 has 15 residues. Germline trimming cut 5 bases from V and 8 bases from J; bases unmatched to any gene: 11. CDR1 is SGHAT and CDR2 is FQNNGV in the germline V gene. CDR3 amino acids: CASSDYRGRDEKLFF. The CDR3 DNA is TGTGCCAGCAGCGACTACAGGGGCAGGGACGAAAAACTGTTTTTT.

The chain carries TRBV6-5 and TRBJ1-2; 9 bases line up with TRBD1. J was trimmed by 4 bases and V by 0 bases; bases with no gene match: 6. The CDR3 contains 16 residues. Germline CDR1 is MNHEY and CDR2 is SVGAGI. The CDR3 here is CASSYSKDRGLYGYTF. The CDR3, as DNA: TGTGCCAGCAGTTACTCGAAGGACAGGGGACTCTATGGCTACACCTTC.

This clone has just one count. This chain's CDR3 is CASSYSGQTQYF. DNA for the CDR3: TGTGCCAGCAGTTACTCAGGGCAGACCCAGTACTTC. The V gene is TRBV6-5, the J gene TRBJ2-5; D is unresolved. The V and J ends lost 0 bases and 6 bases respectively, with 5 bases between them. CDR1 MNHEY and CDR2 SVGAGI come from the germline V gene. The length of the CDR3 is 12 residues.

V is TRBV5-8 and J is TRBJ1-1, with 7 bases aligning to TRBD1. Trimming cost V 4 bases and J 1 base; bases outside gene matches: 4. This CDR3 is built from 14 residues. In germline, CDR1 is SGHTS, CDR2 YDEGEE. CDR3 nucleotide sequence: TGTGCCAGCAGCCCGGACAGGTCGAACACTGAAGCTTTCTTT. It translates to CASSPDRSNTEAFF.

This rearrangement joins TRBV6-5 to TRBJ2-5; possibly TRBD2 for D (6 bases). This CDR3 is 15 amino acids long. Trimming shortened V by 2 bases and J by 5 bases, and 15 bases separated the two germline ends. Germline V gene lookup returns CDR1 MNHEY and CDR2 SVGAGI. In nucleotides, the CDR3 is TGTGCCAGCAGTTACGGGTCTAGCGTCGAGGAGACCCAGTACTTC. It translates to CASSYGSSVEETQYF.

V is TRBV7-6 and J is TRBJ2-1; 11 bases fit TRBD2. This CDR3 has 17 residues. CDR1 is SGHVS, CDR2 FNYEAQ, per germline. With V trimmed by 5 bases and J by 1 base, 7 bases remained unmatched. The CDR3 is CASSPTRLAGSYNEQFF. In DNA, the CDR3 is TGTGCCAGCAGCCCGACGAGACTAGCGGGGTCCTACAATGAGCAGTTCTTC.

The chain joins TRBV11-2 to TRBJ2-7; 9 bases map to TRBD1. Germline V gene sequence: CDR1 SGHAT, CDR2 FQNNGV. The J segment lost 5 bases and the V segment lost 0 bases, leaving 11 bases of the junction unmatched. This CDR3 spans 17 amino acids. In DNA form, the CDR3 reads TGTGCCAGCAGCTTAGACGGGGCCGGGACAGGGTTTCACGAGCAGTACTTC. Protein: CASSLDGAGTGFHEQYF. Complete variable domain (other parts from reference TRBV11-2 and TRBJ2-7): EAGVAQSPRYKIIEKRQSVAFWCNPISGHATLYWYQQILGQGPKLLIQFQNNGVVDDSQLPKDRFSAERLKGVDSTLKIQPAKLEDSAVYLCASSLDGAGTGFHEQYFGPGTRLTVT.

V gene TRBV5-6 combines with J gene TRBJ2-7; D is possibly TRBD2 (5 bases). The CDR3 runs 16 residues. The germline V gene encodes CDR1 SGHDT and CDR2 YYEEEE. The V end was cut by 2 bases, the J end by 3 bases, with 18 bases between. CDR3 region: CASSFGEIPPRYEQYF. In nucleotides, the CDR3 is TGTGCCAGCAGCTTTGGGGAGATTCCCCCCCGCTACGAGCAGTACTTC.

The genes are TRBV19 and TRBJ2-3, with D hard to call. Trimming pared 3 bases from V and 2 bases from J, leaving 12 bases between. The germline V gene encodes CDR1 LNHDA and CDR2 SQIVND (reference sequence). This CDR3 is 15 amino acids long. DNA of the CDR3: TGTGCCAGTAGTATTATGCCAGGCTCCACAGATACGCAGTATTTT. Its translation: CASSIMPGSTDTQYF.